This TCR beta chain appears in the sequencing data of a study of blood T cell repertoires in COVID-19. CDR1 SGDLS and CDR2 YYNGEE come from the germline V gene. Trimming stripped 3 bases from V and 2 bases from J, with 11 bases between. CDR3 length: 14 amino acids. The repertoire was sequenced with immunoSEQ multiplex PCR; TCRdb's copy has only in-frame clones and lacks some. The sample records some 230,000 clones, 83% being singletons. The rearrangement joins TRBV9 to TRBJ2-5, with D maybe TRBD2 (6 bases). The clonotype was recovered from a woman in her fifties or sixties with acute or convalescent COVID-19. The source material was peripheral blood. The chain's CDR3 is CASSATGLQETQYF. The CDR3 DNA follows: TGTGCCAGCAGCGCTACGGGACTGCAAGAGACCCAGTACTTC.